Listed below are T cell receptor beta chains from one sample, sequenced in a study of T cells in Graves' hyperthyroidism and ophthalmopathy. TCRdb called the multiplex PCR reads again in MiXCR, with one record for every CDR3 protein. The table records 500,000 to 650,000 distinct CDR3 sequences, approximately 17% of them present only once. What was sequenced was blood. These receptors originate from a woman under 30 with Graves' ophthalmopathy. The conserved cysteine and the conserved F or W are not part of the CDR3 here.

v_gene	j_gene	len	CDR3aa
TRBV28	TRBJ1-1	11	ASREASNTEAF
TRBV4-2	TRBJ1-2	11	ASSLGGDDGYT
TRBV5-6	TRBJ2-1	15	ASSLRLAVPSYNEQF
TRBV20-1	TRBJ2-7	11	SARAGTSYEQY
TRBV10-2	TRBJ2-3	10	ASSERARTQY
TRBV28	TRBJ2-3	16	ASSTGGHGPLSTDTQY
TRBV3-1	TRBJ1-4	14	ASSQAGSQSREKLF
TRBV14	TRBJ2-1	16	ASSQGRGLAGGPYEQF
TRBV28	TRBJ1-5	12	ASSFGRGVQPQH
TRBV12-3/TRBV12-4	TRBJ2-2	16	ASTTEKFGGANTGELF
TRBV5-6	TRBJ1-1	15	ASSRWRDRGRLTEAF
TRBV2	TRBJ2-3	13	ASSRLAGGLDTQY
TRBV4-1	TRBJ2-3	15	ASSPATSGGVPDTQY
TRBV4-1	TRBJ1-6	13	ASSQGTGGNSPLH